These 9 T cell receptor beta chains were all obtained from the same sample, sequenced in a study of T cells in Graves' hyperthyroidism and ophthalmopathy (dated by TCRdb to about 2019). The method was multiplex PCR. Reads for this sample came from an Illumina HiSeq 2000. Amplification of TCR beta CDR3 regions was carried out from RNA transcripts. The first round of RT-PCR for the TCR CDR3 was performed with the HTBI primer set and the Qiagen OneStep RT-PCR kit. TCRdb reprocessed the public reads (quality trimming at Q25 with fastp, clone calling with MiXCR) and kept in-frame beta chains. Rows with a matching CDR3 protein are joined into one entry that keeps the most common DNA and genes. Here the sample has around 350,000 distinct CDR3 sequences; more than 20% occur a single time. The ten biggest clones cover over 70% of the sample. The sample comprised blood. The receptors derive from a man aged 50-59 years with Graves' hyperthyroidism.

V and J are TRBV29-1 and TRBJ2-4; D is unresolved. This CDR3 has 10 amino acids. The ends were cut back, 4 bases at V and 11 bases at J, with 9 bases in the middle. CDR1 SQVTM and CDR2 ANQGSEA come from the germline V gene. The CDR3, as DNA: TGCAGCGTTGGCGAAGGATTTCAGTACTTC. It encodes CSVGEGFQYF. Full variable domain (outside the CDR3, taken from reference TRBV29-1 and TRBJ2-4): SAVISQKPSRDICQRGTSLTIQCQVDSQVTMMFWYRQQPGQSLTLIATANQGSEATYESGFVIDKFPISRPNLTFSTLTVSNMSPEDSSIYLCSVGEGFQYFGAGTRLSVL.

Notes on this clonotype: One base away lies a much larger clone, so this may be a sequencing read error. V and J are TRBV27 and TRBJ2-1, with D maybe TRBD2 (6 bases). Germline CDR1 is MNHEY and CDR2 is SMNVEV (reference sequence). The CDR3 consists of 14 residues. The chain's CDR3 is CVSSLSLGSNEQFF. The CDR3 DNA sequence: TGTGTCAGCAGTTTATCCCTCGGGAGCAATGAGCAGTTCTTC.

The V call is TRBV19, the J call TRBJ1-5; 7 nucleotides align to TRBD1. The CDR3 has 15 residues. V shed 5 bases, J shed 2 bases, and the junction held 6 bases outside the gene matches. Per germline, CDR1 LNHDA and CDR2 SQIVND (reference sequence). CDR3 loop: CASSVTGDRNQPQHF. As DNA, the CDR3 is TGTGCCAGTAGTGTAACAGGGGATCGCAATCAGCCCCAGCATTTT. Full variable domain (remainder filled in from reference TRBV19 and TRBJ1-5): DGGITQSPKYLFRKEGQNVTLSCEQNLNHDAMYWYRQDPGQGLRLIYYSQIVNDFQKGDIAEGYSVSREKKESFPLTVTSAQKNPTAFYLCASSVTGDRNQPQHFGDGTRLSIL.

This chain joins TRBV12-3 or TRBV12-4 and TRBJ2-1; D not resolved. The length of the CDR3 is 16 residues. V lost 6 bases, J lost 0 bases, and 15 bases lay in between. The CDR3: CASSPPRTSSYNEQFF. The CDR3 region has the DNA TGTGCCAGCAGCCCGCCCCGAACAAGCTCCTACAATGAGCAGTTCTTC.

This clonotype was counted between two and nine times. The chain combines TRBV12-3 or TRBV12-4 with TRBJ1-1; 10 bases agree with TRBD1. The V segment lost 5 bases and the J segment 5 bases; nucleotides outside the gene matches: 8. The CDR3 totals 15 residues. The CDR3 nucleotides are TGTGCCAGCAGTCTGACAGGGGGCGCGGGGACTGAAGCTTTCTTT. Protein sequence: CASSLTGGAGTEAFF.

The chain uses TRBV2 and TRBJ2-1, with unresolved D. The CDR3 totals 13 residues. V lost 8 bases and J 0 bases, leaving 8 bases between the germline ends. Germline CDR1 is SNHLY and CDR2 is FYNNEI. The CDR3 region has the DNA TGTGCCAGCTGGACGGGCTCCTACAATGAGCAGTTCTTC. Translating it yields CASWTGSYNEQFF.

In this sample, this clonotype turned up a few times. This may arise from a read error, as a much more abundant clone is one base away. CDR3 sequence reads: CASSLEGGAYEQFF. The CDR3 region has the DNA TGTGCCAGCAGCTTAGAGGGGGGGGCCTACGAGCAGTTCTTC. V and J are TRBV7-3 and TRBJ2-7; maybe TRBD2 (7 bases). The J call may be mistaken, given a closer DNA end match to TRBJ2-1. The CDR3 covers 14 residues. Germline-derived CDR1 and CDR2 are SGHTA and FQGTGA.

The J gene is TRBJ1-2, the V gene TRBV20-1; D possibly corresponds to TRBD1 (5 bases). The CDR3 covers 15 residues. Trimming took off 2 bases at V and 4 bases at J, with 17 bases between the two ends. CDR1 is DFQATT, CDR2 SNEGSKA, per germline (reference sequence). The CDR3: CSARPMQGPIYGYTF. The CDR3 DNA reads TGCAGTGCTAGACCGATGCAGGGCCCGATCTATGGCTACACCTTC.

This clonotype was detected a few times. The chain links TRBV20-1 to TRBJ2-7; tentative D call: TRBD2 (6 bases). V lost 3 bases to trimming and J lost 4 bases, with 16 bases between them. The CDR3 is 14 residues long. Germline-derived CDR1 and CDR2 are DFQATT and SNEGSKA (reference sequence). The CDR3: CSASHLGSLYEQYF. DNA for the CDR3: TGCAGTGCTAGTCATCTCGGGAGTCTTTACGAGCAGTACTTC.